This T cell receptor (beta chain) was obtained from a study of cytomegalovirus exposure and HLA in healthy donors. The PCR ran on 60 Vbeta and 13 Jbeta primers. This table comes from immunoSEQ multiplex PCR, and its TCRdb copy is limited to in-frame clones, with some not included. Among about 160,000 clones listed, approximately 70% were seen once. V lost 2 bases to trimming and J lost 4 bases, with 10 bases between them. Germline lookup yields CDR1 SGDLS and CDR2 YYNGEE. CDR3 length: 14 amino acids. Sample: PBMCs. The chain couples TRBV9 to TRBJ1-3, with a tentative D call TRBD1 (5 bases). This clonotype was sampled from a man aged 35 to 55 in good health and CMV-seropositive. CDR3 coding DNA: TGTGCCAGCAGCGTTTCAGGGAAGGGAAACACCATATATTTT. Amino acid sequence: CASSVSGKGNTIYF.